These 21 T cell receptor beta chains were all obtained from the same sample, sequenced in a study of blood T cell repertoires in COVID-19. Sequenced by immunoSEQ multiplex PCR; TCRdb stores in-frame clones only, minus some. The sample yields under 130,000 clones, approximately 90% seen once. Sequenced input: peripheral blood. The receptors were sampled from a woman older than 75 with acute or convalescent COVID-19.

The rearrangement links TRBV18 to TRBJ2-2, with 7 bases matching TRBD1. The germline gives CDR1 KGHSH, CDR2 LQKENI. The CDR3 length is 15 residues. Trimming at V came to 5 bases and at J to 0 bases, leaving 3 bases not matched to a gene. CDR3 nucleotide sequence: TGTGCCAGCTCAAACAGGGGAACGAACACCGGGGAGCTGTTTTTT. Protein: CASSNRGTNTGELFF.

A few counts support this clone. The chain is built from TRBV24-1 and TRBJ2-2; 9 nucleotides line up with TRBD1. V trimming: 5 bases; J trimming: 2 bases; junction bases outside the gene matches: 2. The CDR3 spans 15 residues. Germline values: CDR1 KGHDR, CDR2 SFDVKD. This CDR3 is CATSGDRANTGELFF. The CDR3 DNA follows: TGTGCCACCAGTGGGGACAGGGCAAACACCGGGGAGCTGTTTTTT.

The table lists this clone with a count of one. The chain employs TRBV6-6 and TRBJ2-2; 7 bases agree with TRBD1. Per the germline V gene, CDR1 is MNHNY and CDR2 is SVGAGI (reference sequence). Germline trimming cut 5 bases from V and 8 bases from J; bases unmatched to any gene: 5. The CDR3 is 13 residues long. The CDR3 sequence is CASSRQGAGELFF. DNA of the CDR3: TGTGCCAGCAGTCGACAGGGCGCGGGGGAGCTGTTTTTT.

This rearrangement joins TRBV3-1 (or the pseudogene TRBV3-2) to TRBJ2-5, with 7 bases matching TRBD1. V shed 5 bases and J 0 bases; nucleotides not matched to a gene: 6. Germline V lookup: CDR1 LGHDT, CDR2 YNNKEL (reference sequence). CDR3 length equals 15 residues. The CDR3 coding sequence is TGTGCCAGCAGCGCCACCGGGACAGACCAAGAGACCCAGTACTTC. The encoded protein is CASSATGTDQETQYF.

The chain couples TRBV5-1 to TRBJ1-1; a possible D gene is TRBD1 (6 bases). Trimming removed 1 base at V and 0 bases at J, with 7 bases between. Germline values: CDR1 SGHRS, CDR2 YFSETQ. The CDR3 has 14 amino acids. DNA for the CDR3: TGCGCCAGCAGCTTGTCAGGGGTGAACACTGAAGCTTTCTTT. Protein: CASSLSGVNTEAFF.

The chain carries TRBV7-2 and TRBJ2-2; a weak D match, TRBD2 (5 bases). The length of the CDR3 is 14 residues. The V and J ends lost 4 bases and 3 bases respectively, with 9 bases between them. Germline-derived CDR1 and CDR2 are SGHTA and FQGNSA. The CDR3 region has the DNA TGTGCCAGCAGCTCTTTCGGGGACACCGGGGAGCTGTTTTTT. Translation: CASSSFGDTGELFF.

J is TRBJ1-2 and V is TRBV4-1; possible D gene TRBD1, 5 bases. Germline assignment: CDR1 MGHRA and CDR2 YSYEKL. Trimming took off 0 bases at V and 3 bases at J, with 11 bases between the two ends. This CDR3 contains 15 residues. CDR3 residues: CASSQDGTVYYGYTF. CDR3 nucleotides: TGCGCCAGCAGCCAAGACGGGACTGTCTACTATGGCTACACCTTC.

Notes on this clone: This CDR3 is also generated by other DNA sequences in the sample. The CDR3 here is CASSLRQGPNEKLFF. The CDR3 bases are TGTGCCAGCAGCTTAAGACAGGGGCCTAATGAAAAACTGTTTTTT. The chain couples TRBV7-9 to TRBJ1-4; 8 positions agree with TRBD1. V lost 2 bases and J lost 3; bases outside the gene matches: 2. The CDR3 spans 15 residues. Germline CDR1 SEHNR, CDR2 FQNEAQ (reference sequence).

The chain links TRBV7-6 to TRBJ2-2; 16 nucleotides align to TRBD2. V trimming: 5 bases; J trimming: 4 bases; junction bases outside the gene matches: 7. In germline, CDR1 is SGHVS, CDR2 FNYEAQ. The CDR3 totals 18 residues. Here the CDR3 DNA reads TGTGCCAGCAGCCTGGGACTAGCGGGGGGGCGGAGCACCGGGGAGCTGTTTTTT. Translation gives CASSLGLAGGRSTGELFF.

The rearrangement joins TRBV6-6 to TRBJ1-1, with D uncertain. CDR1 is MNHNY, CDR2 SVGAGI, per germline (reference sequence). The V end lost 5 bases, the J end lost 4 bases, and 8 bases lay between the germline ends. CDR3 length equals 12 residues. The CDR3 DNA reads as TGTGCCAGCAGTCCCCCAGGCACTGAAGCTTTCTTT. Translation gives CASSPPGTEAFF.

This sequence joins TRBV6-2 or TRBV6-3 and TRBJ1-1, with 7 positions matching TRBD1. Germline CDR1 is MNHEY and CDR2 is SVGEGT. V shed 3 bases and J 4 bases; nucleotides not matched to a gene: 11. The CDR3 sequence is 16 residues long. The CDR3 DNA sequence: TGTGCCAGCAGTTATTTCCTGGGACAGACGGGCACTGAAGCTTTCTTT. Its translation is CASSYFLGQTGTEAFF.

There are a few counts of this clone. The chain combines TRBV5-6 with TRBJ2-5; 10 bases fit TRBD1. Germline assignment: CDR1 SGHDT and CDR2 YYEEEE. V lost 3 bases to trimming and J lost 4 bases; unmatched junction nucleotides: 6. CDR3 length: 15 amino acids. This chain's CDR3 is CASSWGTGEAETQYF. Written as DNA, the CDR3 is TGTGCCAGCAGCTGGGGGACAGGGGAGGCAGAGACCCAGTACTTC.

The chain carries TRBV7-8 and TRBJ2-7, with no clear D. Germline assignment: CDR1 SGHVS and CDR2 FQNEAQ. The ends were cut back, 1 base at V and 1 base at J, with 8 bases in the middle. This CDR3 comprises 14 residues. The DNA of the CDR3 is TGTGCCAGCAGCTTAGTGGCGACATCCTACGAGCAGTACTTC. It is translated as CASSLVATSYEQYF.

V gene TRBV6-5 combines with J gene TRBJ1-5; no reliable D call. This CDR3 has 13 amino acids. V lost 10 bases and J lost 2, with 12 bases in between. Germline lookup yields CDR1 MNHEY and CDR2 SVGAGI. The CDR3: CATGISRNQPQHF. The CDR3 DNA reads TGTGCCACCGGGATTTCCCGCAATCAGCCCCAGCATTTT.

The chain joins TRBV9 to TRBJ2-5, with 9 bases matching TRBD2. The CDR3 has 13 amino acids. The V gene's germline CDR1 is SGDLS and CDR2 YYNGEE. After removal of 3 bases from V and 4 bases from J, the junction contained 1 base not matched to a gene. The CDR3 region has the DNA TGTGCCAGCAGCGCGGGACTAGCAGAGACCCAGTACTTC. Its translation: CASSAGLAETQYF. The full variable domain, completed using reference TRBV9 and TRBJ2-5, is DSGVTQTPKHLITATGQRVTLRCSPRSGDLSVYWYQQSLDQGLQFLIQYYNGEERAKGNILERFSAQQFPDLHSELNLSSLELGDSALYFCASSAGLAETQYFGPGTRLLVL.

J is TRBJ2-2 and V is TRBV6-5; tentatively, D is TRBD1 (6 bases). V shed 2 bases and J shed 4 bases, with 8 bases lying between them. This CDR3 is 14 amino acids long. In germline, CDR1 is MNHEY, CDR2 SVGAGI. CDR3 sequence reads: CASSYGQSTGELFF. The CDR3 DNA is TGTGCCAGCAGTTACGGACAGAGCACCGGGGAGCTGTTTTTT.

Written as DNA, the CDR3 is TGTGCCAGCAGCAGCCGACAGACAGATACGCAGTATTTT. Encoded protein: CASSSRQTDTQYF. This chain joins TRBV11-3 and TRBJ2-3; maybe TRBD1 (5 bases). Germline V lookup: CDR1 SGHNT, CDR2 YENEEA. V lost 5 bases and J 3 bases, leaving 9 bases between the germline ends. The CDR3 contains 13 residues.

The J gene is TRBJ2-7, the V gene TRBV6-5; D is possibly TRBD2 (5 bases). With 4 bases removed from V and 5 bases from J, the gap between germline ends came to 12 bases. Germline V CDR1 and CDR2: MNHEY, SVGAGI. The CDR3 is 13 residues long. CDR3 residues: CASSFAKRDEQYF. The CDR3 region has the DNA TGTGCCAGCAGTTTCGCGAAGAGGGACGAGCAGTACTTC.

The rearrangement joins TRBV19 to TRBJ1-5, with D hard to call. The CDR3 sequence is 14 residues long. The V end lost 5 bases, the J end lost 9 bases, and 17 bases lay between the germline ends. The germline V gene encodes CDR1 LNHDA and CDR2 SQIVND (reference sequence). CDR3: CASSQGDGSRPQHF. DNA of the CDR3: TGTGCCAGTAGTCAAGGAGACGGTAGTCGGCCCCAGCATTTT.

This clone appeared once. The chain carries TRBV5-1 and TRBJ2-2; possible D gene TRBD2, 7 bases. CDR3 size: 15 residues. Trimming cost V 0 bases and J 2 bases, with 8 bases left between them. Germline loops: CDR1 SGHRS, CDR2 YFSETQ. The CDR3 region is CASSLAGGNTGELFF. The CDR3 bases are TGCGCCAGCAGCTTGGCGGGGGGCAACACCGGGGAGCTGTTTTTT.

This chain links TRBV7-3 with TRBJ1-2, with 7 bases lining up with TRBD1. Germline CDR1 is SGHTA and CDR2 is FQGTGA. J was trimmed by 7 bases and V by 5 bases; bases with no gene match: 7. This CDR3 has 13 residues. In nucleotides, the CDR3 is TGTGCCAGCAGCGGAGACAGGGTCGCTGGCTACACCTTC. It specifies CASSGDRVAGYTF.